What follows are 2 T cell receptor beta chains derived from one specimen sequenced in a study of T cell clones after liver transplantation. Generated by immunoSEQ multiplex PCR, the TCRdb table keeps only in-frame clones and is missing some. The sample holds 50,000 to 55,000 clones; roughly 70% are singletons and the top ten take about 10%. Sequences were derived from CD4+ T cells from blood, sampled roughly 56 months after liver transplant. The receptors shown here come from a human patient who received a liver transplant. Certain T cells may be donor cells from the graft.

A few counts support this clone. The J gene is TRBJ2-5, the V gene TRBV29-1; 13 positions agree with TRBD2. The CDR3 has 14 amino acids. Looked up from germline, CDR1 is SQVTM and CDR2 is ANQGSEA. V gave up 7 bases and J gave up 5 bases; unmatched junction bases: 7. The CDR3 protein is CSAGTSGVRETQYF. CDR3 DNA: TGCAGCGCAGGGACTAGCGGGGTCAGGGAGACCCAGTACTTC.

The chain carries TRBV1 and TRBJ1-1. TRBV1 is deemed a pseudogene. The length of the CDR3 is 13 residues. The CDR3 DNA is TGCACCAGCAGCCAAGAAGGTGAAACTGAAGCTTTCTTT. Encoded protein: CTSSQEGETEAFF.